The 31 T cell receptor beta chains below all came from one sample that was sequenced in a study. TCRdb reprocessed the 5' RACE reads with MiXCR, giving one entry per CDR3 protein. The sample records about 3,000 distinct CDR3 sequences, 6.5% to 8% being singletons. The sample consisted of total memory T cells from blood PBMCs. The subset: transitional memory CD4+ T cells. The receptor source for this set is a female donor with HIV.

By its share, this clonotype is medium-sized. This sequence joins TRBV12-3 or TRBV12-4 and TRBJ1-2; D is possibly TRBD1 (5 bases). V was trimmed by 3 bases and J by 8 bases, leaving 13 bases between them. This CDR3 contains 13 residues. The CDR3 loop reads CASSLGHPAGYTF. CDR3 sequence (DNA): TGTGCCAGCAGTTTGGGGCACCCCGCCGGCTACACCTTC.

By proportion, this clonotype is medium-sized (0.01 to 0.1%). J is TRBJ1-2 and V is TRBV2; no firm D call. The CDR3 is made up of 14 amino acids. Germline CDR1 SNHLY, CDR2 FYNNEI. V dropped 6 bases and J dropped 3 bases, with 14 bases sitting between them. CDR3 in amino acids: CASSGDPPDYGYTF. CDR3 bases: TGTGCCAGCAGCGGCGACCCACCCGACTATGGCTACACCTTC.

V is TRBV6-2 or TRBV6-3 and J is TRBJ1-4; D might be TRBD1 (6 bases). Per the germline V gene, CDR1 is MNHEY and CDR2 is SVGEGT. The V end lost 4 bases, the J end lost 8 bases, and 17 bases lay between the germline ends. The CDR3 runs to 15 residues. The CDR3 sequence: CASSLQPGEEEKLFF. The CDR3 DNA reads as TGTGCCAGCAGTTTGCAGCCAGGGGAAGAGGAAAAACTGTTTTTT.

This clonotype came up a few times. The chain recombines TRBV5-5 with TRBJ2-2; 10 nucleotides line up with TRBD1. With 2 bases clipped from V and 3 bases from J, the junction kept 1 base outside the gene matches. The V gene's germline CDR1 is SGHKS and CDR2 YYEKEE (reference sequence). The CDR3 is 15 residues long. The CDR3 DNA is TGTGCCAGCAGCTTAGACAGGGGGCACACCGGGGAGCTGTTTTTT. Amino acids: CASSLDRGHTGELFF. The full variable domain, in which reference TRBV5-5 and TRBJ2-2 provide the parts outside the CDR3, is DAGVTQSPTHLIKTRGQQVTLRCSPISGHKSVSWYQQVLGQGPQFIFQYYEKEERGRGNFPDRFSARQFPNYSSELNVNALLLGDSALYLCASSLDRGHTGELFFGEGSRLTVL.

By sample fraction, this clonotype is medium-sized (0.01 to 0.1%). The rearrangement links TRBV15 to TRBJ1-4; D is possibly TRBD1 (5 bases). Germline CDR1 LNHNV, CDR2 YYDKDF (reference sequence). Trimming took 8 bases from V and 5 from J, leaving 12 bases between them. The CDR3 consists of 13 residues. The chain's CDR3 is CATSGRRNEKLFF. The CDR3 region has the DNA TGTGCCACCTCGGGGCGCAGGAATGAAAAACTGTTTTTT. Supplemented by reference TRBV15 and TRBJ1-4, the full variable domain reads DAMVIQNPRYQVTQFGKPVTLSCSQTLNHNVMYWYQQKSSQAPKLLFHYYDKDFNNEADTPDNFQSRRPNTSFCFLDIRSPGLGDTAMYLCATSGRRNEKLFFGSGTQLSVL.

This chain uses TRBV28 with TRBJ1-5; TRBD1 is a possible D gene (6 bases). The CDR3 length is 13 residues. Germline V gives CDR1 MDHEN, CDR2 SYDVKM. Deletions cut 8 bases from V and 3 bases from J, with 11 bases between. CDR3 region: CASGTGSNQPQHF. CDR3 bases: TGTGCCAGCGGAACAGGGTCCAATCAGCCCCAGCATTTT.

This clonotype is medium-sized (0.01 to 0.1%) in the sample. The chain combines TRBV7-2 with TRBJ1-3, with D unresolved. Germline-derived CDR1 and CDR2 are SGHTA and FQGNSA. The ends were cut back, 1 base at V and 2 bases at J, with 6 bases in the middle. There are 14 residues in the CDR3. CDR3 coding DNA: TGTGCCAGCAGCTTAGGATACGCTGGAAACACCATATATTTT. Its translation is CASSLGYAGNTIYF.

This clonotype is medium-sized in the sample. The V call is TRBV12-3 or TRBV12-4, the J call TRBJ1-6; no definite D call. The germline V and J ends were trimmed by 1 base and 9 bases, with 7 bases remaining between them. The CDR3 runs 13 residues. Here the CDR3 DNA reads TGTGCCAGCAGTTTAGACGTGAGTTCACCCCTCCACTTT. It translates to CASSLDVSSPLHF.

Judged by abundance, this clonotype is medium-sized (0.01 to 0.1%). The CDR3 loop is CASSFRTSSTHNYGYTF. DNA for the CDR3: TGTGCCAGCAGCTTCCGGACTAGTTCGACGCATAACTATGGCTACACCTTC. V usage is TRBV5-6 and J usage is TRBJ1-2; no firm D call. Trimming took 2 bases from V and 1 from J, leaving 18 bases between them. The germline V gene encodes CDR1 SGHDT and CDR2 YYEEEE. The CDR3 has 17 residues.

This clonotype is labeled medium-sized. The V gene is TRBV6-1, the J gene TRBJ1-2, with D possibly TRBD1 on 5 matching bases. V gave up 5 bases and J gave up 4 bases, with 14 bases separating them. Germline V gene data show CDR1 as MNHNS and CDR2 as SASEGT. This CDR3 is 14 amino acids long. The CDR3 here is CASSQVTGLYGYTF. The CDR3 coding sequence is TGTGCCAGCAGTCAAGTAACAGGTCTCTATGGCTACACCTTC.

The chain uses TRBV10-3 and TRBJ1-3; the D gene is possibly TRBD1 (5 bases). V lost 6 bases, J lost 0 bases, and 12 bases lay in between. CDR1 and CDR2 from the germline V gene are ENHRY and SYGVKD. The CDR3 spans 15 residues. The CDR3 DNA reads as TGTGCCATCAGCACAGGAGATCACTCTGGAAACACCATATATTTT. Its protein product is CAISTGDHSGNTIYF.

This clonotype was detected a few times. This chain connects TRBV10-1 to TRBJ1-1; tentatively, D is TRBD1 (6 bases). Per germline, CDR1 WNHNN and CDR2 SYGVQD (reference sequence). V lost 3 bases and J lost 4, with 12 bases in between. This CDR3 contains 14 residues. The CDR3 DNA reads as TGCGCCAGCAGTGAATCGGGGGGCGGCACTGAAGCTTTCTTT. The encoded protein is CASSESGGGTEAFF.

This clonotype was detected a few times. The chain is built from TRBV30 and TRBJ1-1; D gene ambiguous. Germline CDR1 reads GTSNPN; CDR2 reads SVGIG (reference sequence). The CDR3 extends over 13 amino acids. V was clipped by 2 bases and J by 11 bases, with 18 bases between them. As DNA, the CDR3 is TGTGCCTGGAGTCTTCTCCTAGGCGATCAGGCTTTCTTT. Encoded protein: CAWSLLLGDQAFF.

This clonotype is labeled as medium-sized. V and J are TRBV6-6 and TRBJ1-5, with 7 bases lining up with TRBD1. The CDR3 is made up of 13 amino acids. Germline V gene data show CDR1 as MNHNY and CDR2 as SVGAGI (reference sequence). The trim removed 7 bases at V and 4 bases at J, leaving 4 bases unmatched. CDR3 DNA sequence: TGTGCCAGCACCCCAGGGGGGAATCAGCCCCAGCATTTT. Its translation is CASTPGGNQPQHF.

Relative to its sample, this clonotype is medium-sized. This rearrangement joins TRBV9 to TRBJ2-3, with D perhaps being TRBD1 or TRBD2 (5 bases each). V lost 2 bases and J lost 2, with 12 bases in between. The CDR3 contains 15 residues. Germline CDR1 and CDR2: SGDLS and YYNGEE. As DNA, the CDR3 is TGTGCCAGCAGCGTCGGGACGGTAAACACAGATACGCAGTATTTT. Protein sequence: CASSVGTVNTDTQYF. The whole variable domain, remainder taken from reference TRBV9 and TRBJ2-3, is DSGVTQTPKHLITATGQRVTLRCSPRSGDLSVYWYQQSLDQGLQFLIQYYNGEERAKGNILERFSAQQFPDLHSELNLSSLELGDSALYFCASSVGTVNTDTQYFGPGTRLTVL.

This clonotype is labeled as large. The rearrangement links TRBV7-2 to TRBJ1-6, with 8 nucleotides matching TRBD1. Germline lookup yields CDR1 SGHTA and CDR2 FQGNSA. Germline trimming cut 5 bases from V and 9 bases from J; bases unmatched to any gene: 9. There are 15 residues in the CDR3. DNA for the CDR3: TGTGCCAGCAGCCCCGGACAGGGTATAGTTTCACCCCTCCACTTT. Its protein product is CASSPGQGIVSPLHF.

The V and J genes are TRBV24-1 and TRBJ2-3; D not certain. This CDR3 is built from 13 residues. The germline gives CDR1 KGHDR, CDR2 SFDVKD. Trimming stripped 9 bases from V and 5 bases from J, with 14 bases between. This chain's CDR3 is CATGSSGKDTQYF. CDR3 DNA: TGTGCCACCGGGTCGAGTGGGAAAGATACGCAGTATTTT.

This clonotype was seen a few times. V usage is TRBV28 and J usage is TRBJ1-2; a weak D match, TRBD1 (5 bases). Germline V gives CDR1 MDHEN, CDR2 SYDVKM. V lost 2 bases and J 5 bases, leaving 15 bases between the germline ends. The CDR3 extends over 15 amino acids. CDR3 nucleotide sequence: TGTGCCAGCAGTTTAAGACCCGGGACGGTGTATGGCTACACCTTC. This sequence encodes CASSLRPGTVYGYTF.

Sample share makes this clonotype medium-sized. The chain uses TRBV12-3 or TRBV12-4 and TRBJ1-3; no firm D call. Trimming shortened V by 3 bases and J by 0 bases, and 3 bases separated the two germline ends. This CDR3 spans 13 amino acids. The CDR3 DNA follows: TGTGCCAGCAGTTTGAACTCTGGAAACACCATATATTTT. Translation: CASSLNSGNTIYF.

The rearrangement joins TRBV10-1 to TRBJ1-5; tentative D call: TRBD1 (5 bases). This CDR3 has 16 amino acids. Germline V gene data show CDR1 as WNHNN and CDR2 as SYGVQD (reference sequence). V was pared by 6 bases and J by 4 bases, with 19 bases between. The CDR3 nucleotides are TGCGCCAGCAGACCTTCGGGGGGGAGCCGAAATCAGCCCCAGCATTTT. It codes for CASRPSGGSRNQPQHF.

In its sample, this clonotype is medium-sized. The rearrangement uses TRBV15 and TRBJ1-5; D unclear. V lost 4 bases and J 6 bases, leaving 16 bases between the germline ends. The length of the CDR3 is 15 residues. Germline lookup yields CDR1 LNHNV and CDR2 YYDKDF (reference sequence). The CDR3 DNA reads as TGTGCCACCAGCAATCAGTCCCTGAGGAGTCAGCCCCAGCATTTT. Protein sequence: CATSNQSLRSQPQHF.

By share of the sample, this clonotype is medium-sized (0.01 to 0.1%). V gene TRBV2 combines with J gene TRBJ1-1; D remains unclear. V lost 4 bases and J lost 0, with 6 bases in between. CDR1 SNHLY and CDR2 FYNNEI come from the germline V gene. CDR3 length: 13 amino acids. CDR3 coding DNA: TGTGCCAGCAGTGTAGGTATGAACACTGAAGCTTTCTTT. Translation gives CASSVGMNTEAFF.

By frequency in the sample, this clonotype is medium-sized (0.01 to 0.1%). The chain has TRBV12-2 and TRBJ2-3. TRBV12-2 is shown as a pseudogene. This CDR3 comprises 15 residues. The CDR3 region has the DNA TGTGCAACTTTCGCATTCGCAGACAGCACAGATACGCAGTATTTT. It yields the protein CATFAFADSTDTQYF.

This clonotype ranks as medium-sized. This chain joins TRBV15 and TRBJ1-1; 7 positions agree with TRBD1. Germline values: CDR1 LNHNV, CDR2 YYDKDF (reference sequence). This CDR3 has 16 residues. Germline trimming cut 3 bases from V and 1 base from J; bases unmatched to any gene: 8. CDR3 amino acids: CATSSPRGQENTEAFF. The CDR3 DNA is TGTGCCACCAGCAGTCCGAGGGGGCAAGAGAACACTGAAGCTTTCTTT. Combining the CDR3 with reference TRBV15 and TRBJ1-1 gives the whole variable domain DAMVIQNPRYQVTQFGKPVTLSCSQTLNHNVMYWYQQKSSQAPKLLFHYYDKDFNNEADTPDNFQSRRPNTSFCFLDIRSPGLGDTAMYLCATSSPRGQENTEAFFGQGTRLTVV.

This CDR3 reads CASSPSGANQPQHF. DNA for the CDR3: TGTGCCAGCTCACCCTCCGGGGCCAATCAGCCCCAGCATTTT. The V gene is TRBV18, the J gene TRBJ1-5, with D possibly matching TRBD1 (5 bases). Germline V gene data show CDR1 as KGHSH and CDR2 as LQKENI. V lost 3 bases, J lost 3 bases, and 9 bases lay in between. The CDR3 spans 14 residues.

By its share, this clonotype is medium-sized. V and J are TRBV5-6 and TRBJ2-5; TRBD1 aligns across 7 bases. Germline lookup yields CDR1 SGHDT and CDR2 YYEEEE. The CDR3 has 15 amino acids. Germline trimming cut 1 base from V and 5 bases from J; bases unmatched to any gene: 8. The chain's CDR3 is CASSLSRTGSETQYF. CDR3 DNA: TGTGCCAGCAGCTTGTCCCGGACAGGCTCTGAGACCCAGTACTTC.

A note on this clonotype: A single base separates this from a much larger clone, so it may be a read error. The chain employs TRBV6-5 and TRBJ1-1; D unclear. Germline lookup yields CDR1 MNHEY and CDR2 SVGAGI. The CDR3 is 13 residues long. Trimming pared 0 bases from V and 8 bases from J, leaving 10 bases between. Written as DNA, the CDR3 is TGTGCCAGCAGTTACTCCAGCCGTATCGAAGCTTTCTTT. Translation: CASSYSSRIEAFF.

This clonotype is judged medium-sized (0.01 to 0.1%). Mismatch with germline at one junction end may stem from a read error. V usage is TRBV7-8 and J usage is TRBJ1-1; D perhaps matches TRBD1 (5 bases). Germline-derived CDR1 and CDR2 are SGHVS and FQNEAQ. This CDR3 has 12 amino acids. The CDR3 nucleotides read TGCGCCAGCAGCTCTGTGGGGGCTGAAGCTTTCTTT. Translated: CASSSVGAEAFF. Full variable domain (rest looked up from reference TRBV7-8 and TRBJ1-1): GAGVSQSPRYKVAKRGQDVALRCDPISGHVSLFWYQQALGQGPEFLTYFQNEAQLDKSGLPSDRFFAERPEGSVSTLKIQRTQQEDSAVYLCASSSVGAEAFFGQGTRLTVV.

This clonotype is large in the sample. This chain uses TRBV6-1 with TRBJ1-4; 7 nucleotides match TRBD1. This CDR3 has 16 amino acids. V lost 6 bases, J lost 8 bases, and 15 bases stayed unmatched. Germline CDR1 MNHNS, CDR2 SASEGT. The chain's CDR3 is CASSRRTGSAVEKLFF. For the CDR3, the DNA is TGTGCCAGCAGCCGCAGGACAGGCTCGGCGGTAGAAAAACTGTTTTTT.

The rearrangement links TRBV12-3 or TRBV12-4 to TRBJ1-2; weak D call: TRBD1 (6 bases). CDR3 length equals 12 residues. The germline V and J ends were trimmed by 6 bases and 9 bases, with 14 bases remaining between them. CDR3 nucleotides: TGTGCCAGCAGACAGGGAATCGAGAGCTACACCTTC. Amino acid sequence: CASRQGIESYTF.

This clonotype was seen only a few times. The chain couples TRBV5-4 to TRBJ2-1, with a tentative D call TRBD2 (5 bases). The CDR3 is 15 amino acids. Germline CDR1 and CDR2: SGHNT and YYREEE (reference sequence). Trimming pared 0 bases from V and 1 base from J, leaving 8 bases between. DNA for the CDR3: TGTGCCAGCAGCTTGGCCGGGGTGTCCTACAATGAGCAGTTCTTC. This encodes CASSLAGVSYNEQFF.